This TCR beta chain derives from a study of shared clonotypes between healthy human individuals. Study results and limitations: Naive subsets tended to show greater estimated richness than memory subsets. Non-shared clonotypes showed lower generation probabilities than clonotypes common to all four donors.

Of note for this clone: Its cognate antigen is unknown.

Repertoires were generated with immunoSEQ multiplex PCR, while TCRdb's copy carries only in-frame clones and drops some. The profile covers roughly 330,000 clones, with about 74% appearing a single time and 10% taken by the ten largest. This clonotype was sampled from a man aged 25 to 40 in good health. The material sequenced was memory CD4+ T cells sorted from blood. Indicated subset: CD45RA-negative fraction.

Written as DNA, the CDR3 is TGTGCCACCAGCAGACCCGCGGCGGGCCTTTATCAGCCCCAGCATTTT. Amino acids: CATSRPAAGLYQPQHF. J is TRBJ1-5 and V is TRBV15; unclear D gene. V shed 2 bases and J shed 5 bases, with 16 bases lying between them. The CDR3 spans 16 residues. Looked up from germline, CDR1 is LNHNV and CDR2 is YYDKDF (reference sequence).